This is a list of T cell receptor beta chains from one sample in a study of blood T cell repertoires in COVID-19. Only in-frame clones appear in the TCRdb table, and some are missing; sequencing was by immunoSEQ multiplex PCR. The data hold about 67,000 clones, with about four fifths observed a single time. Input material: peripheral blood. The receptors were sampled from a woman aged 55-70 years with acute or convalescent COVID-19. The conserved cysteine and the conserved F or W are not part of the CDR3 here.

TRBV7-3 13 ASSLIAASSYEQY
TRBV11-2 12 ASSLNYPQETQY
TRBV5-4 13 ASSSKSIDTGELF
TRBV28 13 ASSPPRQGTGELF
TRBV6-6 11 ASSYRDRFLYT
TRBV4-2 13 ASSQDGQPNEKLF
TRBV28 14 ASERGTGAYNSPLH
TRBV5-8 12 ASRLAGGKDTQY
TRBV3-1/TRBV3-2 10 ASGQGHSPLH
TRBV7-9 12 ASSGGGLYNEQF
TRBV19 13 ASSAGTGVGQPQH
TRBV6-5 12 ASTVSGVQETQY
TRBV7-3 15 ASSLTSGQGVDNEQF
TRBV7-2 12 ASSRGQAQETQY
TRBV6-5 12 ASHRRGSTDTQY
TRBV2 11 ASRDRDYTEAF
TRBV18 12 ASSSGTGPYEQY
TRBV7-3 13 ASSLMSGGINEQF
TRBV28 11 ASSLLQDSPLH
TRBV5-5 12 ASSPGQGVYEQY
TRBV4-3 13 ASSQDPGYNEKLF
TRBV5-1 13 ASSPWRGPSYEQY
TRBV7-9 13 ASSLAGLATDTQY
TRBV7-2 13 ASSRTGNSNQPQH
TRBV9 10 ASSVGRSGYT